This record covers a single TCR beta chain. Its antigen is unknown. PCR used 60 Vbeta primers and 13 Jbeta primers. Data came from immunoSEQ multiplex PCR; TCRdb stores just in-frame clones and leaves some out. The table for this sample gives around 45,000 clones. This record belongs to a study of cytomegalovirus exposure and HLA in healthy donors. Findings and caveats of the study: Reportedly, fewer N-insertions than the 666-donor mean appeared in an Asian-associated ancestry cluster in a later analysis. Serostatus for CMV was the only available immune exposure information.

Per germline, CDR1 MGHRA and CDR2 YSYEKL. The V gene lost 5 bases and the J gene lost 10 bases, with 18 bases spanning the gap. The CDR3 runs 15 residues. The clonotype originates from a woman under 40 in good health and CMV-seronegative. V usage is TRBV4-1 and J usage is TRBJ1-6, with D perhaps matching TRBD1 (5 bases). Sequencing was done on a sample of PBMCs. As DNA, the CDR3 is TGCGCCAGCAGCGGCGGGACTCTTGTAGGGTCACCCCTCCACTTT. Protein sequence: CASSGGTLVGSPLHF.